This TCR beta chain was identified in a study of CD4 T cells in relation to SARS-CoV-2 and coronaviruses. Points from the study as a whole: Compared with monoreactive clones, crossreactive clones showed significantly weaker SARS-CoV-2 expansion. No crossreactivity against non-spike viral proteins was tested here. Around two thirds of donors had memory CD4+ clonotypes crossrecognizing SARS-CoV-2 and common cold coronavirus spike.

This CDR3 contains 14 residues. V was clipped by 4 bases and J by 6 bases, with 12 bases between them. The V gene's germline CDR1 is KGHDR and CDR2 SFDVKD. CD4+ T cells from unexposed donors were obtained before the COVID-19 pandemic (2011-2018). Naive and memory CD4+ T cells came from enriched cryopreserved PBMCs. Remarks on this clone: Its antigen is unknown.

The data were produced by immunoSEQ multiplex PCR, yet TCRdb's version contains in-frame clones alone and is incomplete. The repertoire holds nearly 70,000 clones, with 85% to 95% as singletons. The sequencing input was naive CD4+ T cells from PBMCs. Subset here: naive CD4+ T cells isolated by negative enrichment. The chain couples TRBV24-1 to TRBJ2-1; D remains unclear. This receptor was obtained from a human donor in good health. CDR3 in amino acids: CATSDLVNGNEQFF. The DNA of the CDR3 is TGTGCCACCAGTGACCTCGTAAATGGCAATGAGCAGTTCTTC.